A single sample gave rise to the 10 T cell receptor beta chains below, sequenced in a study of shared clonotypes between healthy human individuals. As defined, naive CD8 cells were CD45RO-negative and positively selected for CCR7, with terminally differentiated effector memory CD45RA+ cells excluded. The repertoire was sequenced with immunoSEQ multiplex PCR; TCRdb's copy has only in-frame clones and lacks some. In the table there are over 2 million clones, approximately 94% of which are singletons. The sample was naive CD8+ T cells sorted from blood. The receptors shown here come from a man younger than 35 in good health.

The CDR3 region has the DNA TGTGCCAGTAGTGTAGCGGGGTACAATGAGCAGTTCTTC. Protein product: CASSVAGYNEQFF. The chain recombines TRBV19 with TRBJ2-1, with 8 bases that match TRBD2. Germline V gene sequence: CDR1 LNHDA, CDR2 SQIVND (reference sequence). The CDR3 covers 13 residues. Trimming removed 5 bases from V and 4 bases from J; junction bases left unmatched: 1.

The chain has TRBV6-5 and TRBJ1-5; TRBD1 agrees at 9 bases. Looked up from germline, CDR1 is MNHEY and CDR2 is SVGAGI. After removal of 5 bases from V and 7 bases from J, the junction contained 6 bases not matched to a gene. The CDR3 has 14 amino acids. The CDR3 nucleotides read TGTGCCAGCAGTGCACTACAGGGGGCCCAGCCCCAGCATTTT. Amino acids: CASSALQGAQPQHF.

Details on this clone: Additional DNA sequences in this sample encode the identical CDR3. The CDR3 is CASSLSRGGEQYF. CDR3 DNA: TGTGCCAGCAGTTTATCGCGAGGGGGCGAGCAGTACTTC. The chain employs TRBV27 and TRBJ2-7; possibly TRBD1 for D (6 bases). CDR1 and CDR2 (germline): MNHEY, SMNVEV (reference sequence). The CDR3 is 13 residues long. With 0 bases removed from V and 6 bases from J, the gap between germline ends came to 9 bases.

The chain recombines TRBV30 with TRBJ2-1; possibly TRBD1 or TRBD2 for D (5 bases each). Germline CDR1 GTSNPN, CDR2 SVGIG (reference sequence). There are 14 residues in the CDR3. V lost 0 bases and J lost 3, with 9 bases in between. CDR3 loop: CAWSVLGDYNEQFF. DNA for the CDR3: TGTGCCTGGAGTGTATTGGGGGACTACAATGAGCAGTTCTTC.

The rearrangement links TRBV4-1 to TRBJ2-1; 10 bases match TRBD2. CDR1 is MGHRA and CDR2 is YSYEKL in the germline V gene. The CDR3 covers 15 residues. The junction had 6 bases not matched to a gene; V was cut back by 1 base and J by 9 bases. This CDR3 reads CASSQGAGLAFEQFF. The DNA of the CDR3 is TGCGCCAGCAGCCAAGGCGCGGGACTAGCGTTTGAGCAGTTCTTC.

The V gene is TRBV29-1, the J gene TRBJ2-1; D might be TRBD1 (5 bases). Trimming cost V 2 bases and J 2 bases, with 16 bases left between them. In germline, CDR1 is SQVTM, CDR2 ANQGSEA. This CDR3 region has 16 residues. Here the CDR3 reads CSVEKEDREAYNEQFF. For the CDR3, the DNA is TGCAGCGTTGAAAAGGAAGACAGAGAAGCCTACAATGAGCAGTTCTTC.

The chain couples TRBV5-4 to TRBJ1-4; a possible D gene is TRBD1 (5 bases). With 4 bases removed from V and 13 bases from J, the gap between germline ends came to 14 bases. CDR3 length equals 12 residues. Germline loops: CDR1 SGHNT, CDR2 YYREEE (reference sequence). DNA of the CDR3: TGTGCCAGCAGCCAGCCGGAGGGGCGACTGTTTTTT. Protein product: CASSQPEGRLFF.

The V call is TRBV27, the J call TRBJ1-6, with a possible D match to TRBD1 (6 bases). Germline V lookup: CDR1 MNHEY, CDR2 SMNVEV (reference sequence). The CDR3 covers 20 residues. The V end lost 8 bases, the J end lost 1 base, and 27 bases lay between the germline ends. CDR3 DNA sequence: TGTGCCAGCTCGCTGTCTTCGGCTTGGCAGGGGAAGTCCTATAATTCACCCCTCCACTTT. Encoded protein: CASSLSSAWQGKSYNSPLHF.

V and J are TRBV4-3 and TRBJ2-1; TRBD2 matches 12 bases. The CDR3 loop spans 16 amino acids. Germline V gene data show CDR1 as LGHNA and CDR2 as YSLEER. The trim removed 5 bases at V and 2 bases at J, leaving 4 bases unmatched. As DNA, the CDR3 is TGCGCCAGCAGCACTCGACTAGCGGGAGCCTACAATGAGCAGTTCTTC. Translated, it gives CASSTRLAGAYNEQFF.

The count of this clone is one. The rearrangement uses TRBV7-3 and TRBJ2-7; unclear D gene. V was cut by 5 bases and J by 3 bases, with 5 bases left in between. Looked up from germline, CDR1 is SGHTA and CDR2 is FQGTGA. This CDR3 region has 11 residues. CDR3 loop: CASSPDYEQYF. As DNA, the CDR3 is TGTGCCAGCAGCCCAGACTACGAGCAGTACTTC.